Below are 31 T cell receptor beta chains sequenced from a single sample in a study of control samples from healthy donors and cancer patients. The method was immunoSEQ multiplex PCR; TCRdb's version includes in-frame clones alone and lacks a portion of them. The table records about 55,000 clones, almost 96% of them present only once. Sequencing used blood. The source is a woman aged 25 to 39 in good health.

The CDR3 DNA sequence: TGCGCCAGCAGTGAGAACCTTGCGGGAGGACCGAACACCGGGGAGCTGTTTTTT. Encoded protein: CASSENLAGGPNTGELFF. The V gene is TRBV10-1, the J gene TRBJ2-2; 8 nucleotides agree with TRBD2. The germline V gene encodes CDR1 WNHNN and CDR2 SYGVQD (reference sequence). This CDR3 region has 18 residues. The J segment lost 0 bases and the V segment lost 2 bases, leaving 8 bases of the junction unmatched.

The chain combines TRBV10-3 with TRBJ1-1, with D possibly matching TRBD1 (5 bases). The germline V and J ends were trimmed by 6 bases and 7 bases, with 18 bases remaining between them. Germline CDR1 and CDR2: ENHRY and SYGVKD. This CDR3 is built from 14 residues. In nucleotides, the CDR3 is TGTGCCATCAGCAAATCAGGGTTATCAGATGAAGCTTTCTTT. Its protein product is CAISKSGLSDEAFF.

The chain carries TRBV7-8 and TRBJ2-7; perhaps TRBD2 as D (5 bases). The CDR3 is 14 residues long. The germline V and J ends were trimmed by 5 bases and 3 bases, with 14 bases remaining between them. The germline CDR1 and CDR2 sequences are SGHVS and FQNEAQ. The CDR3 DNA sequence: TGTGCCAGCAGCCCCCGTCGAGGGAACTACGAGCAGTACTTC. Residues: CASSPRRGNYEQYF.

The rearrangement links TRBV7-9 to TRBJ1-3, with a possible D match to TRBD1 (6 bases). V gave up 2 bases and J gave up 6 bases, with 14 bases separating them. The CDR3 length is 15 residues. Germline V gene lookup returns CDR1 SEHNR and CDR2 FQNEAQ (reference sequence). In DNA, the CDR3 is TGTGCCAGCAGCTTAACCGGGACACTTGCAAACACCATATATTTT. Amino acids: CASSLTGTLANTIYF.

The V call is TRBV3-1 (or the pseudogene TRBV3-2), the J call TRBJ1-1, with 9 nucleotides matching TRBD1. J gave up 4 bases and V 4 bases, and 7 bases lay outside the gene matches. From germline, CDR1 is LGHDT and CDR2 YNNKEL (reference sequence). This CDR3 is 15 amino acids long. The CDR3 reads CASSRRQGGSTEAFF. CDR3 coding DNA: TGTGCCAGCAGCCGTCGACAGGGGGGGTCCACTGAAGCTTTCTTT.

The rearrangement links TRBV30 to TRBJ1-1, with D uncertain. Germline-derived CDR1 and CDR2 are GTSNPN and SVGIG (reference sequence). The germline V and J ends were trimmed by 2 bases and 8 bases, with 18 bases remaining between them. The CDR3 runs 14 residues. CDR3 residues: CAWSYSGRRPEAFF. The CDR3 region has the DNA TGTGCCTGGAGTTATTCGGGCAGGCGGCCCGAAGCTTTCTTT. Full variable domain (missing parts from reference TRBV30 and TRBJ1-1): SQTIHQWPATLVQPVGSPLSLECTVEGTSNPNLYWYRQAAGRGLQLLFYSVGIGQISSEVPQNLSASRPQDRQFILSSKKLLLSDSGFYLCAWSYSGRRPEAFFGQGTRLTVV.

The V and J genes are TRBV5-6 and TRBJ1-3; D gene uncertain. Germline CDR1 is SGHDT and CDR2 is YYEEEE. Trimming removed 7 bases at V and 2 bases at J, with 10 bases between. CDR3 length: 13 amino acids. The CDR3 region has the DNA TGTGCCAGCGGTCTAATTACTGGAAACACCATATATTTT. It is translated as CASGLITGNTIYF.

The CDR3 region has the DNA TGCGCCAGCGCTCTAGCGGGCTACATCACCGGGGAGCTGTTTTTT. Its translation: CASALAGYITGELFF. The chain combines TRBV4-1 with TRBJ2-2; 8 positions match TRBD2. The CDR3 has 15 residues. Germline CDR1 is MGHRA and CDR2 is YSYEKL. The V and J ends lost 8 bases and 4 bases, in that order; junction bases with no gene match: 9.

The chain has TRBV4-1 and TRBJ2-5; 8 bases align to TRBD1. V gave up 0 bases and J gave up 4 bases; unmatched junction bases: 4. The V gene's germline CDR1 is MGHRA and CDR2 YSYEKL. This CDR3 is 15 amino acids long. The CDR3 DNA follows: TGCGCCAGCAGCCAAGAGTCAGGGGGCTTAGAGACCCAGTACTTC. Translating gives CASSQESGGLETQYF.

The chain employs TRBV4-1 and TRBJ2-1; D gene uncertain. Germline V lookup: CDR1 MGHRA, CDR2 YSYEKL. CDR3 length: 17 residues. V gave up 0 bases and J gave up 4 bases, with 16 bases separating them. The CDR3 here is CASSQDFSGLGYNEQFF. The CDR3, as DNA: TGCGCCAGCAGCCAAGATTTCTCCGGCCTTGGGTACAATGAGCAGTTCTTC.

The chain links TRBV4-1 to TRBJ1-1, with D possibly being TRBD1 (5 bases). CDR3 size: 19 residues. The V gene lost 0 bases and the J gene lost 8 bases, with 28 bases spanning the gap. CDR1 and CDR2 from the germline V gene are MGHRA and YSYEKL. CDR3 sequence: CASSQDLRGMNAGGGEAFF. As DNA, the CDR3 is TGCGCCAGCAGCCAAGATCTTCGGGGGATGAACGCTGGCGGGGGAGAAGCTTTCTTT.

V usage is TRBV18 and J usage is TRBJ1-5; D is ambiguous. Germline CDR1 is KGHSH and CDR2 is LQKENI. The CDR3 totals 14 residues. Trimming removed 3 bases from V and 2 bases from J, with 8 bases in between. CDR3 DNA sequence: TGTGCCAGCTCACCTCCGGGCGGCAATCAGCCCCAGCATTTT. Protein product: CASSPPGGNQPQHF.

The chain carries TRBV18 and TRBJ2-1; a weak D match, TRBD1 (6 bases). CDR1 is KGHSH, CDR2 LQKENI, per germline. The length of the CDR3 is 14 residues. V was cut by 0 bases and J by 6 bases, with 9 bases left in between. The CDR3 loop reads CASSPPHRVNEQFF. CDR3 coding DNA: TGTGCCAGCTCACCACCTCACAGGGTCAATGAGCAGTTCTTC.

As DNA, the CDR3 is TGTGCCAGTAGTATATGGCCAACCAGAACTTCCGAGCAGTACTTC. Its protein product is CASSIWPTRTSEQYF. The chain is built from TRBV19 and TRBJ2-7; no reliable D call. V lost 2 bases and J lost 6, with 17 bases in between. Germline V gives CDR1 LNHDA, CDR2 SQIVND (reference sequence). The CDR3 is 15 amino acids.

The rearrangement links TRBV29-1 to TRBJ2-2; D could derive from TRBD1 or TRBD2 (5 bases each). CDR1 SQVTM and CDR2 ANQGSEA come from the germline V gene. V was trimmed by 3 bases and J by 6 bases, leaving 11 bases between them. This CDR3 has 13 amino acids. The CDR3 sequence is CSVDNRGPGELFF. The CDR3 coding sequence is TGCAGCGTTGATAATAGGGGACCCGGGGAGCTGTTTTTT.

J is TRBJ2-7 and V is TRBV28; 8 bases agree with TRBD1. The trim removed 4 bases at V and 2 bases at J, leaving 4 bases unmatched. The CDR3 has 14 residues. CDR1 MDHEN and CDR2 SYDVKM come from the germline V gene. The CDR3 sequence is CASSWGTGAYEQYF. Here the CDR3 DNA reads TGTGCCAGCAGTTGGGGGACAGGTGCCTACGAGCAGTACTTC.

The chain couples TRBV2 to TRBJ2-6, with 8 positions matching TRBD1. Trimming removed 1 base from V and 1 base from J; junction bases left unmatched: 0. This CDR3 is 16 amino acids long. CDR1 SNHLY and CDR2 FYNNEI come from the germline V gene. CDR3 DNA: TGTGCCAGCAGTGAAGACAGGGGGTCTGGGGCCAACGTCCTGACTTTC. This sequence encodes CASSEDRGSGANVLTF.

The chain is built from TRBV6-2 or TRBV6-3 and TRBJ1-2, with D perhaps TRBD1 (5 bases). Per the germline V gene, CDR1 is MNHEY and CDR2 is SVGEGT. The CDR3 loop spans 15 amino acids. V gave up 5 bases and J gave up 5 bases, with 18 bases separating them. The CDR3: CASSRSSGTPYGYTF. The CDR3 coding sequence is TGTGCCAGCAGTCGCAGCTCCGGGACGCCTTATGGCTACACCTTC.

J is TRBJ2-2 and V is TRBV7-9; possibly TRBD2 for D (6 bases). V lost 4 bases, J lost 5 bases, and 11 bases lay in between. CDR1 and CDR2 (germline): SEHNR, FQNEAQ (reference sequence). The CDR3 is 14 amino acids. The CDR3 nucleotides read TGTGCCAGCAGCTCCCGACTAGGTACCGGGGAGCTGTTTTTT. Translated: CASSSRLGTGELFF.

The V call is TRBV7-8, the J call TRBJ1-4, with D unresolved. The CDR3 contains 13 residues. Trimming cost V 5 bases and J 4 bases, with 8 bases left between them. The germline V gene has CDR1 SGHVS and CDR2 FQNEAQ. CDR3: CASSQTDNEKLFF. The CDR3 DNA is TGTGCCAGCAGCCAGACCGATAATGAAAAACTGTTTTTT. Based on the CDR3 plus reference TRBV7-8 and TRBJ1-4, the full variable domain is GAGVSQSPRYKVAKRGQDVALRCDPISGHVSLFWYQQALGQGPEFLTYFQNEAQLDKSGLPSDRFFAERPEGSVSTLKIQRTQQEDSAVYLCASSQTDNEKLFFGSGTQLSVL.

The CDR3 sequence: CAIPPAQGAYNEQFF. CDR3 DNA sequence: TGCGCCATCCCCCCCGCGCAGGGAGCGTACAATGAGCAGTTCTTC. The chain couples TRBV4-1 to TRBJ2-1, with D perhaps matching TRBD1 or TRBD2 (5 bases each). This CDR3 spans 15 amino acids. V lost 10 bases, J lost 4 bases, and 20 bases lay in between. From germline, CDR1 is MGHRA and CDR2 YSYEKL.

This rearrangement joins TRBV7-2 to TRBJ2-5; D perhaps matches TRBD2 (5 bases). The V gene's germline CDR1 is SGHTA and CDR2 FQGNSA. V was cut by 4 bases and J by 7 bases, with 16 bases left in between. The CDR3 sequence is 14 residues long. The CDR3 sequence: CASSSGIESGTQYF. CDR3 nucleotides: TGTGCCAGCAGCTCGGGGATTGAGTCTGGGACCCAGTACTTC.

The chain couples TRBV7-2 to TRBJ2-5, with TRBD2 as a possible D gene (5 bases). The germline V gene encodes CDR1 SGHTA and CDR2 FQGNSA. There are 16 residues in the CDR3. V gave up 1 base and J gave up 2 bases, with 14 bases separating them. CDR3 sequence reads: CASSLDLGLTQETQYF. DNA for the CDR3: TGTGCCAGCAGCTTAGATCTCGGACTGACTCAAGAGACCCAGTACTTC.

The chain combines TRBV28 with TRBJ2-3, with D maybe TRBD1 (6 bases). The germline V and J ends were trimmed by 9 bases and 4 bases, with 20 bases remaining between them. Germline lookup yields CDR1 MDHEN and CDR2 SYDVKM. The CDR3 extends over 15 amino acids. The CDR3 DNA reads as TGTGCCAGTTCAACCCCGGGACATAACTCAGATACGCAGTATTTT. It codes for CASSTPGHNSDTQYF.

This clone was found once. CDR3 protein: CASSSGTSGRRQETQYF. CDR3 sequence (DNA): TGTGCCAGCAGCTCCGGGACTAGCGGGAGGCGGCAAGAGACCCAGTACTTC. The gene calls are TRBV28 and TRBJ2-5; the match to TRBD2 covers 15 bases. The germline V gene has CDR1 MDHEN and CDR2 SYDVKM. The CDR3 totals 17 residues. The trim removed 6 bases at V and 2 bases at J, leaving 7 bases unmatched.

The sample holds a few counts of this clone. The rearrangement joins TRBV10-2 to TRBJ1-5, with 8 bases that match TRBD1. There are 13 residues in the CDR3. Unmatched junction bases numbered 5, after V lost 10 bases and J lost 3 bases. The germline gives CDR1 WSHSY, CDR2 SAAADI. The CDR3 is CATGQAVNQPQHF. The CDR3 nucleotides read TGCGCCACGGGACAGGCTGTCAATCAGCCCCAGCATTTT.

The chain recombines TRBV5-4 with TRBJ2-4; 7 bases are shared with TRBD2. J was trimmed by 7 bases and V by 5 bases; bases with no gene match: 9. Per the germline V gene, CDR1 is SGHNT and CDR2 is YYREEE (reference sequence). The CDR3 covers 14 residues. CDR3 DNA sequence: TGTGCCAGCAGTCCCCCGGGAGGAGGGAACATTCAGTACTTC. This translates into CASSPPGGGNIQYF.

This sequence joins TRBV28 and TRBJ1-1; D call uncertain. The germline V gene encodes CDR1 MDHEN and CDR2 SYDVKM. V was pared by 10 bases and J by 3 bases, with 12 bases between. CDR3 length: 12 residues. CDR3 amino acids: CAIKGSDTEAFF. CDR3 DNA sequence: TGTGCCATCAAAGGGTCCGACACTGAAGCTTTCTTT.

V and J are TRBV27 and TRBJ2-1; possibly TRBD2 for D (6 bases). This CDR3 is built from 15 residues. CDR1 and CDR2 from the germline V gene are MNHEY and SMNVEV (reference sequence). With 4 bases removed from V and 2 bases from J, the gap between germline ends came to 12 bases. The CDR3: CASSSPERAYNEQFF. The CDR3 DNA reads as TGTGCCAGCAGTTCACCGGAGCGGGCCTACAATGAGCAGTTCTTC.

The V call is TRBV7-9, the J call TRBJ2-1; weak D call: TRBD1 (7 bases). CDR3 length: 18 residues. The germline V gene encodes CDR1 SEHNR and CDR2 FQNEAQ (reference sequence). Deletions cut 5 bases from V and 0 bases from J, with 20 bases between. The CDR3 loop is CASSHSGGGRSSYNEQFF. As DNA, the CDR3 is TGTGCCAGCAGCCACTCTGGAGGGGGCAGGAGCTCCTACAATGAGCAGTTCTTC.

The chain is built from TRBV19 and TRBJ2-1; 11 nucleotides align to TRBD2. CDR1 is LNHDA and CDR2 is SQIVND in the germline V gene (reference sequence). V dropped 6 bases and J dropped 8; count of bases not matched to a gene: 9. The CDR3 consists of 15 residues. CDR3 sequence reads: CASSPTSGSGDEQFF. DNA for the CDR3: TGTGCCAGTAGCCCCACTAGCGGGAGTGGGGATGAGCAGTTCTTC.